This T cell receptor (beta chain) was recorded in a study of PD-L1 blockade in urothelial cancer. In germline, CDR1 is SGHTA, CDR2 FQGNSA. CDR3 size: 13 residues. V was clipped by 6 bases and J by 5 bases; unmatched bases: 5. Clones were read by immunoSEQ multiplex PCR, and TCRdb kept only the in-frame ones, dropping some. The repertoire holds some 22,000 clones, with nearly 90% as singletons. The receptor was isolated from a woman in her sixties or seventies with urothelial cancer. The rearrangement links TRBV7-2 to TRBJ2-5, with 8 bases aligning to TRBD1. The sample was PBMCs, taken around atezolizumab (anti-PD-L1) treatment. CDR3 protein: CASRRTGRETQYF. The CDR3 DNA reads TGTGCCAGCAGAAGGACAGGGAGGGAGACCCAGTACTTC.